This T cell receptor (beta chain) is from a study of spatial heterogeneity in lung cancer. In the study overall: In raw reads, more than 8.5 appearances on average were recorded for each unique TCR and UMI combination. Regarding the study as a whole: Tumors with more nonsynonymous mutations had more expanded intratumoral alpha and beta TCRs. Ubiquitous and regional expanded TCR counts mirrored ubiquitous and regional nonsynonymous mutation counts, respectively.

Time point meaning: sample taken at primary tumor resection. The authors sequenced whole RNA from tumor, nontumor lung or frozen PBMC without sorting. V lost 1 base, J lost 0 bases, and 7 bases lay in between. The germline CDR1 and CDR2 sequences are MDHEN and SYDVKM. The CDR3 length is 15 residues. TCR cDNA molecules each had a unique molecular identifier. A single record per CDR3 protein comes from TCRdb applying MiXCR to the 5' RACE reads. The table lists roughly 3,700 distinct CDR3 sequences, roughly a quarter of them singletons. This clonotype was recorded many times. Its antigen is not known. The library was built for alpha chains, so this beta chain is an off-target read and its size means little.

The sample was lung tumor tissue, taken at surgery. This TCR was recovered from a male donor with early-stage non-small cell lung cancer. The rearrangement links TRBV28 to TRBJ2-4; no reliable D call. CDR3 in amino acids: CASSLFRVAKNIQYF. CDR3 nucleotide sequence: TGTGCCAGCAGTTTATTCCGGGTAGCCAAAAACATTCAGTACTTC.